This record looks at one T cell receptor beta chain sequence and its context. Its antigen is still unknown. Trimming pared 1 base from V and 2 bases from J, leaving 19 bases between. The germline gives CDR1 SGHDT, CDR2 YYEEEE. The CDR3 is 17 amino acids. Only in-frame clones appear in the TCRdb table, and some are missing; sequencing was by immunoSEQ multiplex PCR. The table lists about 360,000 clones, roughly 85% of them singletons. The sample belongs to a study of cytomegalovirus exposure and HLA in healthy donors. Study-wide results and caveats: For cytomegalovirus status, the classifier reportedly gave diagnoses with high specificity and sensitivity.

The TCR sequence derives from a woman aged 18-29 years in good health and CMV-seronegative. V is TRBV5-6 and J is TRBJ2-7, with D unresolved. Material: PBMCs. As DNA, the CDR3 is TGTGCCAGCAGCTTGACGCGGATGGGTCTGAACACCTACGAGCAGTACTTC. Protein product: CASSLTRMGLNTYEQYF.